Presented here are 10 T cell receptor beta chains from one specimen sequenced in a study of blood T cell repertoires in COVID-19 (dated by TCRdb to 2018 to 2020). The protocol used for the library was the immunoSEQ multiplex PCR assay. TCRdb's version of the immuneACCESS table is confined to in-frame rearrangements and falls short of the full clone set. An unresolved V gene accounts for under half of the shortfall where checked; the remainder is of unknown origin. This sample is represented by some 290,000 clones; almost 90% of them were singletons. Together, the top ten hold about 1% of the sample. The sample taken for sequencing was peripheral blood. The receptors were sampled from a woman aged 40 to 55 with COVID-19, enrolled during active disease.

This chain links TRBV9 with TRBJ1-2; tentative D call: TRBD1 (6 bases). The germline V gene has CDR1 SGDLS and CDR2 YYNGEE. The CDR3 is made up of 12 amino acids. Trimming cost V 6 bases and J 8 bases, with 14 bases left between them. The CDR3 region has the DNA TGTGCCAGCACTCAGGGGATTCGGGGCTACACCTTC. It specifies CASTQGIRGYTF.

The rearrangement uses TRBV27 and TRBJ2-5; D unclear. Germline CDR1 MNHEY, CDR2 SMNVEV (reference sequence). The ends were cut back, 3 bases at V and 3 bases at J, with 11 bases in the middle. This CDR3 is 14 amino acids long. CDR3 nucleotide sequence: TGTGCCAGCAGTTTCTCGGGTGACGAAGAGACCCAGTACTTC. As protein: CASSFSGDEETQYF.

This chain joins TRBV30 and TRBJ2-3; 11 positions match TRBD2. Trimming took 7 bases from V and 5 from J; bases not matched to a gene: 8. The CDR3 has 14 residues. CDR1 is GTSNPN, CDR2 SVGIG, per germline (reference sequence). This CDR3 is CASYSGRDKDTQYF. In DNA, the CDR3 is TGTGCCTCCTATAGCGGGAGGGACAAAGATACGCAGTATTTT.

This clone was counted a single time. The gene calls are TRBV7-2 and TRBJ2-3, with D perhaps TRBD1 (6 bases). The V end was cut by 5 bases, the J end by 1 base, with 19 bases between. The length of the CDR3 is 17 residues. Germline lookup yields CDR1 SGHTA and CDR2 FQGNSA. The CDR3 sequence: CASSGRITRGGTDTQYF. In nucleotides, the CDR3 is TGTGCCAGCAGCGGACGAATCACCAGGGGAGGCACAGATACGCAGTATTTT.

This clone has just one count. The genes are TRBV28 and TRBJ2-3, with a tentative D call TRBD1 (5 bases). The CDR3 totals 14 residues. The germline V gene has CDR1 MDHEN and CDR2 SYDVKM. Trimming removed 8 bases from V and 5 bases from J, with 17 bases in between. CDR3 nucleotides: TGTGCCAGCTGCAAGATCCAGGGAATAGATACGCAGTATTTT. As protein: CASCKIQGIDTQYF.

This clone showed up just once. This chain joins TRBV12-5 and TRBJ2-1; 8 bases are a match to TRBD1. The V segment lost 6 bases and the J segment 7 bases; nucleotides outside the gene matches: 8. Germline V gives CDR1 LGHNT, CDR2 FRNRAP. The CDR3 is 14 amino acids. The CDR3 DNA reads as TGTGCTAGTGGCCTAGGACAGGGTCTTAATGAGCAGTTCTTC. Translated: CASGLGQGLNEQFF.

The V and J genes are TRBV19 and TRBJ2-7, with 13 bases identical to TRBD2. Germline assignment: CDR1 LNHDA and CDR2 SQIVND (reference sequence). This CDR3 is built from 15 residues. Germline trimming cut 6 bases from V and 6 bases from J; bases unmatched to any gene: 8. CDR3 sequence: CASSSRGLAGAEQYF. The CDR3, as DNA: TGTGCCAGTAGCTCAAGAGGACTAGCGGGAGCCGAGCAGTACTTC. Supplemented by reference TRBV19 and TRBJ2-7, the full variable domain reads DGGITQSPKYLFRKEGQNVTLSCEQNLNHDAMYWYRQDPGQGLRLIYYSQIVNDFQKGDIAEGYSVSREKKESFPLTVTSAQKNPTAFYLCASSSRGLAGAEQYFGPGTRLTVT.

This clone was detected once. The gene calls are TRBV3-1 (or the pseudogene TRBV3-2) and TRBJ2-2; 7 bases fit TRBD1. The CDR3 totals 16 residues. Germline V gene sequence: CDR1 LGHDT, CDR2 YNNKEL (reference sequence). Unmatched junction bases numbered 6, after V lost 4 bases and J lost 1 base. DNA for the CDR3: TGTGCCAGCAGCCGACCAGGGGGAAAGAACACCGGGGAGCTGTTTTTT. It yields the protein CASSRPGGKNTGELFF.

V gene TRBV4-3 combines with J gene TRBJ2-7; D is uncertain. The CDR3 has 14 amino acids. With 0 bases removed from V and 0 bases from J, the gap between germline ends came to 6 bases. Germline V gene lookup returns CDR1 LGHNA and CDR2 YSLEER. CDR3 sequence: CASSQEAFSYEQYF. For the CDR3, the DNA is TGCGCCAGCAGCCAAGAAGCCTTCTCCTACGAGCAGTACTTC.

The chain couples TRBV6-5 to TRBJ1-1, with unresolved D. CDR1 and CDR2 (germline): MNHEY, SVGAGI. CDR3 length equals 12 residues. The V and J ends lost 0 bases and 8 bases respectively, with 7 bases between them. CDR3 residues: CASSYSGGEAFF. The CDR3 DNA reads as TGTGCCAGCAGTTACTCGGGAGGGGAAGCTTTCTTT.